This TCR beta chain derives from a study of T cells in Graves' hyperthyroidism and ophthalmopathy. Findings of the study overall: Most clonotypes expanded in the thyroid (above 0.001) were also present in blood.

The CDR3 runs 16 residues. V lost 1 base and J lost 9, with 19 bases in between. Patients between 18 and 65 years old had hyperthyroidism, newly diagnosed and lasting under 2 months. Diagnostic decisions used clinical symptoms, serum thyroxine and TRAb, thyroid ultrasound and orbital computed tomography. It was 8.5 to 10 ml of fresh peripheral blood that supplied the PBMCs. This clonotype has at least ten counts. Its antigen is undetermined. RNA transcripts served as the template for amplifying TCR beta CDR3 regions. HTBI primers drove first-round RT-PCR of the TCR CDR3. MiXCR, run by TCRdb on the multiplex PCR reads, gives a single entry per CDR3 protein. Altogether a few hundred thousand distinct CDR3 sequences are present, more than 12% being singletons, with the ten largest covering approximately 29%.

Sequenced: blood. The sequence was collected from a woman in her twenties or thirties with Graves' hyperthyroidism. The rearrangement joins TRBV12-3 or TRBV12-4 to TRBJ1-5; D call uncertain. CDR3 sequence: CASSLVTGPLVWPQHF. The CDR3 nucleotides read TGTGCCAGCAGTTTAGTAACCGGGCCGCTCGTTTGGCCCCAGCATTTT.